One T cell receptor (beta chain) is described in this entry. Its antigen remains unidentified. This sample stems from a study of monozygotic twins with inflammatory bowel disease. Researchers used template switching to add UMIs featuring a 6-nucleotide sample barcode. TCRdb reanalyzed the 5' RACE reads, giving one entry per CDR3 protein sequence and no DNA. The specimen's table records roughly 150,000 distinct CDR3 sequences. Study observations and caveats: No repertoire similarity difference was seen between concordant and discordant twins; power was possibly limited.

CDR1 and CDR2 from the germline V gene are MGHRA and YSYEKL. The CDR3 is 15 amino acids. This chain links TRBV4-1 with TRBJ1-5. The clonotype was recovered from a human donor with ulcerative colitis or Crohn's disease, or a healthy co-twin of an affected twin (not recorded which). Specimen: blood. The CDR3 loop is CASSQAVGNDQPQHF.